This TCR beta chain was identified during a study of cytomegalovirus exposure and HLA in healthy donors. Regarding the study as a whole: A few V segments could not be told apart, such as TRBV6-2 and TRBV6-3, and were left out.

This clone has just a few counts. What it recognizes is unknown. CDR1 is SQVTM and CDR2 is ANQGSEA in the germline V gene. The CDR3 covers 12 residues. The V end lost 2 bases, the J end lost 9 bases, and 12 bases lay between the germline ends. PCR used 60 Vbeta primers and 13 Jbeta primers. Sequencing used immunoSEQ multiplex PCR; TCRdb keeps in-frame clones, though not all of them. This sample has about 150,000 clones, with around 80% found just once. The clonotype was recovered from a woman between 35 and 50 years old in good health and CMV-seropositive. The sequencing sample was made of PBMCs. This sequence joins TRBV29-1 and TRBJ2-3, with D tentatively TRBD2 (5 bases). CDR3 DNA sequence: TGCAGCGTTGAAAGCTCGGGGTCAACGCAGTATTTT. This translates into CSVESSGSTQYF.